This T cell receptor beta chain appears in the sequencing data of a study of T cell changes during pregnancy in multiple sclerosis (dated by TCRdb to the late 2010s). General notes on the study: In women with multiple sclerosis, the researchers looked at how the T cell repertoire shifted as pregnancy progressed.

CDR1 and CDR2, looked up from the germline V gene (reference sequence), are SGHNT and YYREEE. Taken from cysteine to phenylalanine, the CDR3 has 16 residues. The kept DNA is CDR3 alone, 48 bases in frame from the first base. At the junction V is shortened by 1 base and J by 4 bases; bases outside the gene matches: 10. In regard to this clone: The specificity of this receptor is unknown. There are no base qualities to consult, and no much larger clone falls within one base.

The library was produced with the immunoSEQ multiplex PCR assay. Entries here come from immuneACCESS through TCRdb and include only in-frame sequences with V and J called. Some clones fail to appear in such tables; in the studies checked, an unresolved V gene covers under half of the shortfall, and the cause of the remainder is unknown. Counted in this sample were more than 80,000 clones; 85% to 95% of them appeared once. The ten largest clones take up roughly 1.7% of the sample. The rearranged segments are TRBV5-4 and TRBJ1-1; 7 central nucleotides agree with TRBD1. This material consisted of peripheral blood, taken after pregnancy. The TCR originated in a female donor with multiple sclerosis, enrolled in a pregnancy study. In nucleotides, the sequence is TGTGCCAGCAGCTTGTTTATAACAGGGGTCGCCACTGAAGCTTTCTTT. Its coded protein is CASSLFITGVATEAFF.